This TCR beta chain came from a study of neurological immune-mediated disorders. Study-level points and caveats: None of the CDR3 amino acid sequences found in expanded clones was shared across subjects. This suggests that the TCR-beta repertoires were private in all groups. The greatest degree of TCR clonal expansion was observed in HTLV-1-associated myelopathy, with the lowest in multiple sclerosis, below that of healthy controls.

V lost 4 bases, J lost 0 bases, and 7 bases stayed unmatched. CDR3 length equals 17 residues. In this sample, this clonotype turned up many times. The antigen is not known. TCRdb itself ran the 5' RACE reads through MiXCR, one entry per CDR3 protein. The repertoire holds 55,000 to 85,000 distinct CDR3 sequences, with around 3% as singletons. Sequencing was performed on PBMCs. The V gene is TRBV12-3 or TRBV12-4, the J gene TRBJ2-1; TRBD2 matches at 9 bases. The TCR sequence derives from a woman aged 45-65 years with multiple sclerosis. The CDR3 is CASSSGLAPSSYNEQFF. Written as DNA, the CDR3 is TGTGCCAGCAGTTCGGGACTAGCCCCCAGCTCCTACAATGAGCAGTTCTTC.